This is a list of T cell receptor beta chains from one sample in a study of T cell repertoires in cytomegalovirus infection. Via MiXCR, TCRdb re-called the reads, giving one row per CDR3 protein. Here the sample spans 200,000 or so distinct CDR3 sequences, 28% being singletons. The source material was PBMCs. All receptors come from a human donor in good health (CMV status not recorded). Some clones in this sample may be carry-over from other donors' samples. Both conserved end residues are part of each CDR3. A D gene is named only where the DNA matches it firmly. Only some rows state a clone size, as once, few, many or a class for expanded clones.

j_call: TRBJ1-1
d_call: .
v_call: TRBV12-3/TRBV12-4
clone_size: many
cdr3_nt: TGTGCCAGCAGTGCAGGGCTGATGAACACTGAAGCTTTCTTT
cdr3_aa: CASSAGLMNTEAFF

j_call: TRBJ1-6
d_call: TRBD1
v_call: TRBV7-2
clone_size: few
cdr3_nt: TGTGCCAGCAGGACAGGACAGGGACGAAATAATTCACCCCTCCACTTT
cdr3_aa: CASRTGQGRNNSPLHF

j_call: TRBJ2-1
d_call: .
v_call: TRBV19
clone_size: few
cdr3_nt: TGTGCCAGTAGTACTGCCCAGCGCAGTGAGCAGTTCTTC
cdr3_aa: CASSTAQRSEQFF

j_call: TRBJ2-7
d_call: .
v_call: TRBV20-1
clone_size: few
cdr3_nt: TGCAGTGCTAGAGGGGAGGGACAAGGGAACTACGAGCAGTACTTC
cdr3_aa: CSARGEGQGNYEQYF

j_call: TRBJ2-7
d_call: .
v_call: TRBV6-6
clone_size: .
cdr3_nt: TGTGCCAGCAGTTACAGCAGCTCCTACGAGCAGTACTTC
cdr3_aa: CASSYSSSYEQYF

j_call: TRBJ1-5
d_call: .
v_call: TRBV2
clone_size: few
cdr3_nt: TGTGCCAGCAGTGAATTGAAGGACAGCCATCAGCCCCAGCATTTT
cdr3_aa: CASSELKDSHQPQHF

j_call: TRBJ2-1
d_call: TRBD2
v_call: TRBV29-1
clone_size: .
cdr3_nt: TGCAGCGTTGAAGGGGTTAGCGGGGGTTACAATGAGCAGTTCTTC
cdr3_aa: CSVEGVSGGYNEQFF

j_call: TRBJ1-1
d_call: .
v_call: TRBV6-1
clone_size: .
cdr3_nt: TGTGCCAGCAGTGAATGGGGGACCCTGGGTCTGAACACTGAAGCTTTCTTT
cdr3_aa: CASSEWGTLGLNTEAFF

j_call: TRBJ2-5
d_call: .
v_call: TRBV7-2
clone_size: many
cdr3_nt: TGTGCCAGCAGCCAACTAGGGAGAGAGACCCAGTACTTC
cdr3_aa: CASSQLGRETQYF

j_call: TRBJ1-6
d_call: .
v_call: TRBV3-1
clone_size: .
cdr3_nt: TGTGCCAGCAGCCAAGACATTTATTCACCCCTCCACTTT
cdr3_aa: CASSQDIYSPLHF

j_call: TRBJ1-6
d_call: .
v_call: TRBV7-8
clone_size: many
cdr3_nt: TGTGCCAGCACCACTTACCCCCTTGACAGGAGCCGCTATAATTCACCCCTCCACTTT
cdr3_aa: CASTTYPLDRSRYNSPLHF

j_call: TRBJ1-1
d_call: .
v_call: TRBV25-1
clone_size: .
cdr3_nt: TGTGCCAGCAGTGGCCTAGTCCCCACTGAAGCTTTCTTT
cdr3_aa: CASSGLVPTEAFF

j_call: TRBJ1-1
d_call: .
v_call: TRBV12-3/TRBV12-4
clone_size: few
cdr3_nt: TGTGCCAGCAGTTTACAAACTTCCCCCGGGAGAGCTTTCTTT
cdr3_aa: CASSLQTSPGRAFF

j_call: TRBJ2-1
d_call: .
v_call: TRBV7-2
clone_size: many
cdr3_nt: TGTGCCAGCAGCCCAGGGGAGACTTACAATGAGCAGTTCTTC
cdr3_aa: CASSPGETYNEQFF

j_call: TRBJ1-6
d_call: TRBD1
v_call: TRBV7-6
clone_size: .
cdr3_nt: TGTGACAGCAGCCACCGACAGGGTAATTCACCCCTCCACTTT
cdr3_aa: CDSSHRQGNSPLHF

j_call: TRBJ2-3
d_call: .
v_call: TRBV5-5
clone_size: .
cdr3_nt: TGTGCCAGCGGGCGGGCGGGGGCCGACACAGATACGCAGTATTTT
cdr3_aa: CASGRAGADTDTQYF

j_call: TRBJ2-7
d_call: .
v_call: TRBV6-2/TRBV6-3
clone_size: few
cdr3_nt: TGTGCCAGCAACCCCGGTGGGGCTGACGAAAATGGGGAGCAGTACTTC
cdr3_aa: CASNPGGADENGEQYF

j_call: TRBJ2-5
d_call: TRBD2
v_call: TRBV20-1
clone_size: .
cdr3_nt: TGCAGTGCTACGGGACTAAATATTAAAGAGACCCAGTACTTC
cdr3_aa: CSATGLNIKETQYF

j_call: TRBJ2-1
d_call: .
v_call: TRBV7-2
clone_size: many
cdr3_nt: TGTGCCAGCAGCTTAGAGACTTACTCGAGCTCCTACAATGAGCAGTTCTTC
cdr3_aa: CASSLETYSSSYNEQFF

j_call: TRBJ2-7
d_call: TRBD2
v_call: TRBV6-2/TRBV6-3
clone_size: .
cdr3_nt: TGTGCCAGCAGTATGAACCCCGGACTAGCGGGCTCCTACGAGCAGTACTTC
cdr3_aa: CASSMNPGLAGSYEQYF

j_call: TRBJ1-4
d_call: TRBD1
v_call: TRBV10-3
clone_size: .
cdr3_nt: TGTGCCACCAGACAGGGAGTGGGTGAAAAACTGTTTTTT
cdr3_aa: CATRQGVGEKLFF

j_call: TRBJ1-4
d_call: TRBD1
v_call: TRBV7-6
clone_size: many
cdr3_nt: TGTGCCAGCAGCGCGGGACAGCCTGCAACTAATGAAAAACTGTTTTTT
cdr3_aa: CASSAGQPATNEKLFF

j_call: TRBJ1-2
d_call: .
v_call: TRBV7-2
clone_size: many
cdr3_nt: TGTGCCAGCAGCCATAACACCGCCGGGGGCAGTCCCTGGGGCTACACCTTC
cdr3_aa: CASSHNTAGGSPWGYTF

j_call: TRBJ1-1
d_call: .
v_call: TRBV4-3
clone_size: .
cdr3_nt: TGCGCCAGCAGCCAAGGAGTCGACCATGAAGCTTTCTTT
cdr3_aa: CASSQGVDHEAFF

j_call: TRBJ2-2
d_call: .
v_call: TRBV5-1
clone_size: .
cdr3_nt: TGCGCCAGCAGCTTGGACGAGGCCGGGGAGCTGTTTTTT
cdr3_aa: CASSLDEAGELFF

j_call: TRBJ2-1
d_call: .
v_call: TRBV11-2
clone_size: few
cdr3_nt: TGTGCCAGCAGCTATACAGCGAGCTCCTACAATGAGCAGTTCTTC
cdr3_aa: CASSYTASSYNEQFF

j_call: TRBJ1-4
d_call: .
v_call: TRBV25-1
clone_size: few
cdr3_nt: TGTGCCAGCAGCGTCAAAAATGAAAAACTGTTTTTT
cdr3_aa: CASSVKNEKLFF

j_call: TRBJ1-6
d_call: TRBD1
v_call: TRBV6-5
clone_size: .
cdr3_nt: TGTGCCAGCATGATACAGGGGGCTTGGAATTCACCCCTCCACTTT
cdr3_aa: CASMIQGAWNSPLHF

j_call: TRBJ1-1
d_call: TRBD1
v_call: TRBV2
clone_size: .
cdr3_nt: TGTGCCAGCAGTTCCCCAGAGGCAGGGGGAACTGAAGCTTTCTTT
cdr3_aa: CASSSPEAGGTEAFF

j_call: TRBJ2-1
d_call: TRBD2
v_call: TRBV7-2
clone_size: many
cdr3_nt: TGTGCCAGCAGCTTAGTACTAGCGGGGTACAATGAGCAGTTCTTC
cdr3_aa: CASSLVLAGYNEQFF

j_call: TRBJ2-3
d_call: .
v_call: TRBV20-1
clone_size: .
cdr3_nt: TGCAGTGCTAGAAATGACAACAAAGGGCAGTATTTT
cdr3_aa: CSARNDNKGQYF

j_call: TRBJ2-1
d_call: TRBD1
v_call: TRBV7-9
clone_size: .
cdr3_nt: TGTGCCAGCAGCTTGAGGACAGGGTTCGGGAATGAGCAGTTCTTC
cdr3_aa: CASSLRTGFGNEQFF

j_call: TRBJ2-5
d_call: .
v_call: TRBV7-2
clone_size: many
cdr3_nt: TGTGCCAGCGGGGCCAGCGTAGAGACCCAGTACTTC
cdr3_aa: CASGASVETQYF

j_call: TRBJ1-3
d_call: .
v_call: TRBV4-3
clone_size: few
cdr3_nt: TGCGCCAGCAGATCGGCTGGGGACACCATATATTTT
cdr3_aa: CASRSAGDTIYF

j_call: TRBJ2-5
d_call: TRBD2
v_call: TRBV4-3
clone_size: .
cdr3_nt: TGCGCCAGCAGCCAAGATGGGGGTACGGGAGGGACCCAGTACTTC
cdr3_aa: CASSQDGGTGGTQYF

j_call: TRBJ1-3
d_call: .
v_call: TRBV5-5
clone_size: .
cdr3_nt: TGTGCCAGCAGCTTGGTATGGCCCCTGAGCTCTGGAAACACCATATATTTT
cdr3_aa: CASSLVWPLSSGNTIYF

j_call: TRBJ1-6
d_call: TRBD1
v_call: TRBV7-6
clone_size: .
cdr3_nt: TGTGCCAGCAGCTTATCCGGTCTCCGGGACAGCGCGGATTCACCCCTCCACTTT
cdr3_aa: CASSLSGLRDSADSPLHF

j_call: TRBJ1-1
d_call: .
v_call: TRBV12-3/TRBV12-4
clone_size: .
cdr3_nt: TGTGCCAGCAGTTTAGGGCCGGCTGAAGCTTTCTTT
cdr3_aa: CASSLGPAEAFF

j_call: TRBJ2-3
d_call: .
v_call: TRBV7-6
clone_size: many
cdr3_nt: TGTGCCAGCAGCTTAGACCCCCGGAGCACAGATACGCAGTATTTT
cdr3_aa: CASSLDPRSTDTQYF

j_call: TRBJ2-5
d_call: TRBD2
v_call: TRBV29-1
clone_size: many
cdr3_nt: TGCAGCGTTGTGGGGACTAGCGGGGATCGCGTCGGAGAGACCCAGTACTTC
cdr3_aa: CSVVGTSGDRVGETQYF

j_call: TRBJ2-2
d_call: TRBD1
v_call: TRBV2
clone_size: .
cdr3_nt: TGTGCCAGCAGTCAGATACAGGGGGCCACCGGGGAGCTGTTTTTT
cdr3_aa: CASSQIQGATGELFF

j_call: TRBJ1-1
d_call: .
v_call: TRBV7-2
clone_size: few
cdr3_nt: TGTGCCAGCAGCTTAGTATCAGGGTTGAACACTGAAGCTTTCTTT
cdr3_aa: CASSLVSGLNTEAFF

j_call: TRBJ1-1
d_call: .
v_call: TRBV10-3
clone_size: .
cdr3_nt: TGTGCCACCATCGGGGGTGGAACTGAAGCTTTCTTT
cdr3_aa: CATIGGGTEAFF

j_call: TRBJ1-2
d_call: TRBD1
v_call: TRBV12-3/TRBV12-4
clone_size: few
cdr3_nt: TGTGCCAGCAGGCGGGGGACAGGGGAAGGGAAAGGCTACACCTTC
cdr3_aa: CASRRGTGEGKGYTF

j_call: TRBJ2-6
d_call: TRBD1
v_call: TRBV6-6
clone_size: .
cdr3_nt: TGTGCCAGCAGTACAACAACAGGGGGCCTCTCTGGGGCCAACGTCCTGACTTTC
cdr3_aa: CASSTTTGGLSGANVLTF

j_call: TRBJ2-1
d_call: TRBD2
v_call: TRBV30
clone_size: .
cdr3_nt: TGTGCCTGGAGTGTACTCGGGGCGGGGGGTCGGAATGAGCAGTTCTTC
cdr3_aa: CAWSVLGAGGRNEQFF

j_call: TRBJ1-1
d_call: TRBD1
v_call: TRBV6-2/TRBV6-3
clone_size: few
cdr3_nt: TGTGCCAGCCGGACAGGGACCACTGAAGCTTTCTTT
cdr3_aa: CASRTGTTEAFF

j_call: TRBJ2-3
d_call: .
v_call: TRBV19
clone_size: .
cdr3_nt: TGTGCCAGTAGTATAGCAGGGGGCACAGATACGCAGTATTTT
cdr3_aa: CASSIAGGTDTQYF